The entry below gives a single T cell receptor beta chain sequence along with its context. This entry belongs to a study of blood T cell repertoires in COVID-19. Study summary: Nucleic acid was either cDNA or gDNA, and it came from T cells, B-cell-depleted T cells, or PBMCs.

Here immunoSEQ multiplex PCR was the method, and the copy in TCRdb shows in-frame clones only, minus some. Among 350,000 or so clones listed, roughly 90% were seen once. V was clipped by 4 bases and J by 7 bases, with 16 bases between them. Germline CDR1 LGHDT, CDR2 YNNKEL (reference sequence). This CDR3 has 14 residues. This TCR derives from a woman in her twenties or thirties who had recovered from COVID-19. Sequences were obtained from PBMCs or T cells enriched from blood (not recorded which). The chain has TRBV3-1 (or the pseudogene TRBV3-2) and TRBJ2-5, with D perhaps TRBD1 (6 bases). CDR3: CASSPPPQGSTQYF. The CDR3 nucleotides are TGTGCCAGCAGCCCCCCCCCACAGGGCTCGACCCAGTACTTC.